The 15 T cell receptor beta chains below were found in one sample sequenced in a study of lymphopenia after photon versus proton radiotherapy. Profiled with immunoSEQ multiplex PCR; TCRdb holds only in-frame clones, not every one. Of several thousand clones in the sample, roughly 89% are singletons; the top ten hold 15% to 20%. The sample was peripheral blood, taken from a patient treated with photon-based radiotherapy. Receptors were obtained from a man aged 60-69 years with cholangiocarcinoma.

This chain links TRBV11-3 with TRBJ2-1; D is ambiguous. Germline values: CDR1 SGHNT, CDR2 YENEEA. This CDR3 comprises 14 residues. Trimming pared 5 bases from V and 1 base from J, leaving 9 bases between. The CDR3 reads CASSPQASYNEQFF. DNA for the CDR3: TGTGCCAGCAGCCCCCAGGCTTCCTACAATGAGCAGTTCTTC.

The CDR3 here is CASSLAVNGAPLHF. CDR3 sequence (DNA): TGCGCCAGCAGCTTGGCCGTAAATGGAGCACCCCTCCACTTT. The chain carries TRBV5-1 and TRBJ1-6; D not resolved. V dropped 0 bases and J dropped 11 bases, with 12 bases sitting between them. The CDR3 totals 14 residues. Per the germline V gene, CDR1 is SGHRS and CDR2 is YFSETQ.

The chain is built from TRBV2 and TRBJ2-1; 10 nucleotides line up with TRBD2. J was trimmed by 2 bases and V by 8 bases; bases with no gene match: 3. The CDR3 extends over 14 amino acids. Germline V gives CDR1 SNHLY, CDR2 FYNNEI. The CDR3 region has the DNA TGTGCCAGCCAGAGCGGGGGGGCCTACAATGAGCAGTTCTTC. Protein: CASQSGGAYNEQFF.

The chain recombines TRBV6-5 with TRBJ2-1; TRBD2 agrees at 10 bases. The CDR3 is made up of 14 amino acids. Germline CDR1 MNHEY, CDR2 SVGAGI. After removal of 2 bases from V and 9 bases from J, the junction contained 4 bases not matched to a gene. CDR3 coding DNA: TGTGCCAGCAGTTACGAGGCTAGCGGGAGTGAGCAGTTCTTC. Translated, it gives CASSYEASGSEQFF.

J is TRBJ2-7 and V is TRBV29-1; 10 nucleotides align to TRBD1. The germline V gene has CDR1 SQVTM and CDR2 ANQGSEA. This CDR3 region has 14 residues. Germline trimming cut 6 bases from V and 1 base from J; bases unmatched to any gene: 6. In DNA, the CDR3 is TGCAGCGTCGTCGGACAGGGGGGATCCTACGAGCAGTACTTC. Protein product: CSVVGQGGSYEQYF.

The V and J genes are TRBV15 and TRBJ1-2; TRBD1 matches 8 bases. Germline values: CDR1 LNHNV, CDR2 YYDKDF (reference sequence). The CDR3 covers 15 residues. J lost 3 bases, V lost 3 bases, and 6 bases had no gene match. The CDR3 sequence is CATSRPTGEDYGYTF. The DNA of the CDR3 is TGTGCCACCAGCAGGCCGACAGGGGAAGACTATGGCTACACCTTC.

The CDR3 nucleotides read TGCAGCGTTGAGCTTAAGGGGACAGTTTATTATCCTATTCCTATGGGGCCCCCCTACGAGCAGTACTTC. Encoded protein: CSVELKGTVYYPIPMGPPYEQYF. This sequence joins TRBV29-1 and TRBJ2-7; 7 bases match TRBD1. Germline trimming cut 3 bases from V and 2 bases from J; bases unmatched to any gene: 34. CDR1 SQVTM and CDR2 ANQGSEA come from the germline V gene. This CDR3 has 23 amino acids.

J is TRBJ2-1 and V is TRBV10-3; possible D gene TRBD1, 5 bases. CDR1 and CDR2 from the germline V gene are ENHRY and SYGVKD. This CDR3 spans 12 amino acids. The ends were cut back, 8 bases at V and 4 bases at J, with 9 bases in the middle. CDR3 in amino acids: CAISGQYNEQFF. As DNA, the CDR3 is TGTGCCATCTCCGGACAATACAATGAGCAGTTCTTC.

The chain joins TRBV7-9 to TRBJ2-7, with 9 bases lining up with TRBD1. The CDR3 sequence is 14 residues long. Germline lookup yields CDR1 SEHNR and CDR2 FQNEAQ (reference sequence). After removal of 5 bases from V and 3 bases from J, the junction contained 5 bases not matched to a gene. For the CDR3, the DNA is TGTGCCAGCAGCCTCTGGGACAGGGACTACGAGCAGTACTTC. It translates to CASSLWDRDYEQYF.

V is TRBV19 and J is TRBJ1-1, with D perhaps matching TRBD1 (5 bases). The CDR3 has 15 amino acids. The V gene's germline CDR1 is LNHDA and CDR2 SQIVND (reference sequence). The germline V and J ends were trimmed by 6 bases and 1 base, with 15 bases remaining between them. In nucleotides, the CDR3 is TGTGCCAGTAGCACGACCTTTGACAGGAACACTGAAGCTTTCTTT. Translating gives CASSTTFDRNTEAFF.

The chain carries TRBV6-4 and TRBJ1-1; no reliable D call. The CDR3 spans 15 residues. V was cut by 3 bases and J by 2 bases, with 13 bases left in between. Germline CDR1 is MRHNA and CDR2 is SNTAGT. The CDR3 sequence: CASSEEAQPNTEAFF. The CDR3 region has the DNA TGTGCCAGCAGTGAGGAGGCACAGCCTAACACTGAAGCTTTCTTT.

The genes are TRBV28 and TRBJ1-1; D is ambiguous. Trimming pared 2 bases from V and 5 bases from J, leaving 12 bases between. This CDR3 has 14 residues. Germline V gene data show CDR1 as MDHEN and CDR2 as SYDVKM. CDR3 in DNA: TGTGCCAGCAGTTTAAGAGCCCCTGAGACTGAAGCTTTCTTT. Translating gives CASSLRAPETEAFF.

The V gene is TRBV5-1, the J gene TRBJ2-2, with 10 bases lining up with TRBD1. The ends lost 2 bases at V and 2 bases at J; junction bases unmatched: 3. The CDR3 runs 16 residues. The V gene's germline CDR1 is SGHRS and CDR2 YFSETQ. The CDR3 nucleotides read TGCGCCAGCAGCTTCTCGACAGGGGGCAACACCGGGGAGCTGTTTTTT. It encodes CASSFSTGGNTGELFF.

The rearrangement uses TRBV23-1 and TRBJ1-3; TRBD1 is a possible D gene (5 bases). TRBV23-1 is placed among ORFs of uncertain function. Deletions cut 0 bases from V and 1 base from J, with 16 bases between. This CDR3 contains 18 residues. The CDR3 loop is CASSQSSRDSGSGNTIYF. The CDR3 DNA follows: TGCGCCAGCAGTCAATCAAGCCGCGACAGCGGATCTGGAAACACCATATATTTT.

V and J are TRBV4-3 and TRBJ1-4; D gene uncertain. The germline V and J ends were trimmed by 1 base and 12 bases, with 12 bases remaining between them. The CDR3 sequence is 13 residues long. Germline V gene lookup returns CDR1 LGHNA and CDR2 YSLEER. CDR3 in DNA: TGCGCCAGCAGCCAAGGTGGGCCTTTGGAACTGTTTTTT. As protein: CASSQGGPLELFF.